This T cell receptor beta chain was found in a study of TIL therapy for anti-PD-1-resistant metastatic lung cancer. Study observations and caveats: The cohort had more treatment-naive, never-smoker and oncogene-addicted patients than typical.

As for this clone: Its antigen is as yet unknown.

Time point reported: pre-treatment sample, taken before nivolumab and TIL therapy. Sequencing used immunoSEQ v3. Each library reached roughly 2 million read pairs, or roughly 5-6 million at deep level. Only in-frame clones appear in the TCRdb table, and some are missing; sequencing was by immunoSEQ multiplex PCR. The sample lists more than 15,000 clones; around four fifths were seen once. Deletions cut 4 bases from V and 3 bases from J, with 19 bases between. This CDR3 is 17 amino acids long. Germline CDR1 is LNHDA and CDR2 is SQIVND (reference sequence). The source was blood, collected at baseline. This receptor was obtained from a person aged 25-85 years with non-small cell lung cancer. This chain connects TRBV19 to TRBJ2-1, with a weak D call TRBD1 (6 bases). The CDR3 protein is CASSTGQFLGGYNEQFF. CDR3 nucleotide sequence: TGTGCCAGTAGTACCGGACAGTTTCTAGGAGGCTACAATGAGCAGTTCTTC.